The 24 T cell receptor beta chains below come from one sample, sequenced in a study of OX40 agonist ivuxolimab in advanced cancers. Profiled with immunoSEQ multiplex PCR; TCRdb holds only in-frame clones, not every one. In the table there are 40,000 to 60,000 clones, over 75% of which are singletons. This sample comprised CD4+ or CD8+ T cells sorted from blood, obtained in a trial of the OX40 agonist ivuxolimab. The receptors here all came from an adult with an advanced solid tumor such as melanoma, head and neck, liver or kidney cancer.

The genes are TRBV7-2 and TRBJ1-1, with 12 positions matching TRBD1. This CDR3 comprises 16 residues. Germline CDR1 SGHTA, CDR2 FQGNSA. V lost 5 bases to trimming and J lost 6 bases; unmatched junction nucleotides: 10. CDR3 sequence (DNA): TGTGCCAGCAGCAAGGGACAGGGGGCACTCCGTGCTGAAGCTTTCTTT. Translation: CASSKGQGALRAEAFF. The full variable domain, its missing parts supplied by reference TRBV7-2 and TRBJ1-1, is GAGVSQSPSNKVTEKGKDVELRCDPISGHTALYWYRQSLGQGLEFLIYFQGNSAPDKSGLPSDRFSAERTGGSVSTLTIQRTQQEDSAVYLCASSKGQGALRAEAFFGQGTRLTVV.

The CDR3 coding sequence is TGTGCCAGCATCCACCCCGGGGATCCTCGGGGAGGCCAGTACTTC. Its protein is CASIHPGDPRGGQYF. The V call is TRBV7-9, the J call TRBJ2-5; weak D call: TRBD2 (6 bases). V was pared by 7 bases and J by 10 bases, with 25 bases between. The CDR3 loop spans 15 amino acids. Looked up from germline, CDR1 is SEHNR and CDR2 is FQNEAQ (reference sequence).

In its sample, this clone ranks as medium-sized. The chain has TRBV25-1 and TRBJ1-2; 7 bases are shared with TRBD1. With 2 bases clipped from V and 4 bases from J, the junction kept 1 base outside the gene matches. Per germline, CDR1 MGHDK and CDR2 SYGVNS. CDR3 size: 13 residues. The CDR3 nucleotides are TGTGCCAGCAGTGAACCAGGGGGCTATGGCTACACCTTC. Translation gives CASSEPGGYGYTF.

The chain recombines TRBV11-1 with TRBJ2-7; D might be TRBD2 (6 bases). Trimming took 8 bases from V and 0 from J, leaving 17 bases between them. The germline V gene has CDR1 SGHAT and CDR2 FQDESV (reference sequence). CDR3 length: 15 amino acids. CDR3 sequence reads: CASAAFRGTSYEQYF. The CDR3, as DNA: TGTGCCAGCGCCGCGTTTCGGGGGACCTCCTACGAGCAGTACTTC.

The chain links TRBV11-3 to TRBJ2-1; TRBD2 matches 12 bases. The germline CDR1 and CDR2 sequences are SGHNT and YENEEA. The length of the CDR3 is 15 residues. V was clipped by 3 bases and J by 4 bases; unmatched bases: 1. The CDR3 DNA follows: TGTGCCAGCAGCTTCGGACTAGCGGGGTACAATGAGCAGTTCTTC. Translating it yields CASSFGLAGYNEQFF.

The CDR3 is CASLHPGQGNTGELFF. CDR3 bases: TGTGCCAGCCTACACCCGGGACAGGGAAACACCGGGGAGCTGTTTTTT. The chain has TRBV19 and TRBJ2-2; 9 bases line up with TRBD1. This CDR3 region has 16 residues. The germline V gene encodes CDR1 LNHDA and CDR2 SQIVND (reference sequence). The trim removed 9 bases at V and 2 bases at J, leaving 10 bases unmatched.

The J gene is TRBJ2-5, the V gene TRBV5-4, with D perhaps TRBD1 or TRBD2 (5 bases each). The V gene lost 3 bases and the J gene lost 5 bases, with 17 bases spanning the gap. Germline V gene data show CDR1 as SGHNT and CDR2 as YYREEE (reference sequence). The CDR3 has 15 residues. The CDR3 reads CASSSPGPGMETQYF. The CDR3 coding sequence is TGTGCCAGCAGCTCACCGGGACCAGGGATGGAGACCCAGTACTTC.

The J gene is TRBJ2-2, the V gene TRBV2; D not resolved. Germline V lookup: CDR1 SNHLY, CDR2 FYNNEI. This CDR3 spans 14 amino acids. Trimming took 3 bases from V and 4 from J, leaving 9 bases between them. The CDR3 protein is CASSEGRTTGELFF. The CDR3 coding sequence is TGTGCCAGCAGTGAGGGCCGTACCACCGGGGAGCTGTTTTTT.

The chain recombines TRBV28 with TRBJ2-7; a possible D gene is TRBD2 (7 bases). V gave up 6 bases and J gave up 3 bases, with 18 bases separating them. CDR3 length: 15 residues. CDR1 is MDHEN and CDR2 is SYDVKM in the germline V gene. Written as DNA, the CDR3 is TGTGCCAGCAGCCGGAGGGGGGGGGCAAACTACGAGCAGTACTTC. Amino acids: CASSRRGGANYEQYF.

The rearrangement joins TRBV12-5 to TRBJ1-1; TRBD1 is a possible D gene (6 bases). This CDR3 is built from 14 residues. Deletions cut 6 bases from V and 1 base from J, with 12 bases between. Germline CDR1 is LGHNT and CDR2 is FRNRAP. The CDR3 sequence: CASGPGQPNTEAFF. The CDR3, as DNA: TGTGCTAGTGGCCCTGGACAGCCGAACACTGAAGCTTTCTTT. The whole variable domain, filled in from reference TRBV12-5 and TRBJ1-1, reads DARVTQTPRHKVTEMGQEVTMRCQPILGHNTVFWYRQTMMQGLELLAYFRNRAPLDDSGMPKDRFSAEMPDATLATLKIQPSEPRDSAVYFCASGPGQPNTEAFFGQGTRLTVV.

As concerns this clone: A junction boundary mismatches the germline segment, possibly from a read error. CDR3 sequence reads: CASSQDAGPSTDTQYF. CDR3 nucleotide sequence: TGCGCCAGCAGCCAAGATGCGGGACCCAGCACGGATACGCAGTATTTT. The chain has TRBV4-1 and TRBJ2-3; weak D call: TRBD2 (6 bases). The germline V gene encodes CDR1 MGHRA and CDR2 YSYEKL. This CDR3 region has 16 residues.

As to this clone: This sample also contains other DNA sequences that code for the same CDR3. The rearrangement uses TRBV12-5 and TRBJ1-5; possible D gene TRBD1, 5 bases. Germline assignment: CDR1 LGHNT and CDR2 FRNRAP. V lost 9 bases and J lost 7, with 19 bases in between. This CDR3 has 14 amino acids. CDR3 region: CASSRDGANQPQHF. As DNA, the CDR3 is TGTGCTAGCAGCAGGGACGGTGCAAACCAGCCCCAGCATTTT.

The chain joins TRBV30 to TRBJ2-5; no definite D call. V dropped 0 bases and J dropped 1 base, with 3 bases sitting between them. Germline CDR1 reads GTSNPN; CDR2 reads SVGIG (reference sequence). This CDR3 region has 12 residues. The CDR3, as DNA: TGTGCCTGGAGTGTCGGCCAAGAGACCCAGTACTTC. It codes for CAWSVGQETQYF.

The chain couples TRBV7-3 to TRBJ2-7, with D possibly matching TRBD1 (5 bases). V lost 0 bases and J lost 6, with 18 bases in between. The CDR3 sequence is 16 residues long. Germline CDR1 reads SGHTA; CDR2 reads FQGTGA. CDR3 sequence: CASSLTFQGRLSEQYF. CDR3 sequence (DNA): TGTGCCAGCAGCTTAACGTTCCAGGGCCGACTTTCCGAGCAGTACTTC.

The chain carries TRBV21-1 and TRBJ2-2. TRBV21-1 is classified as a pseudogene. The CDR3 consists of 14 residues. CDR3 bases: TGTGCCAGCAGCAAAGATCGGGGCATCAGGGAGCTGTTTTTT. Its translation is CASSKDRGIRELFF.

This chain's CDR3 is CASSGDLRGIGKNIQYF. The CDR3 DNA reads as TGTGCCAGCAGTGGAGACCTCAGGGGTATTGGCAAAAACATTCAGTACTTC. V usage is TRBV6-1 and J usage is TRBJ2-4; D perhaps matches TRBD1 (6 bases). Trimming took 4 bases from V and 3 from J, leaving 19 bases between them. Germline loops: CDR1 MNHNS, CDR2 SASEGT. The CDR3 sequence is 17 residues long.

This chain joins TRBV2 and TRBJ2-3, with D hard to call. There are 11 residues in the CDR3. Trimming removed 10 bases from V and 2 bases from J, with 7 bases in between. Germline V gene lookup returns CDR1 SNHLY and CDR2 FYNNEI. The CDR3 DNA is TGTGCCACTAGGACCACAGATACGCAGTATTTT. It yields the protein CATRTTDTQYF.

Only one count was recorded for this clone. The chain employs TRBV7-3 and TRBJ2-2; no reliable D call. The germline gives CDR1 SGHTA, CDR2 FQGTGA. This CDR3 region has 16 residues. Between the trimmed V and J ends, which lost 1 base and 1 base, there was a span of 10 bases. The CDR3 DNA reads as TGTGCCAGCAGCTTAAAAGGTGGTCAGAACACCGGGGAGCTGTTTTTT. Its protein product is CASSLKGGQNTGELFF.

The chain links TRBV7-2 to TRBJ2-7; no clear D. Germline-derived CDR1 and CDR2 are SGHTA and FQGNSA. Trimming pared 4 bases from V and 2 bases from J, leaving 9 bases between. This CDR3 spans 13 amino acids. This CDR3 is CASSSRAPYEQYF. CDR3 sequence (DNA): TGTGCCAGCAGCTCTCGGGCCCCCTACGAGCAGTACTTC. The full variable domain, rest sourced from reference TRBV7-2 and TRBJ2-7, is GAGVSQSPSNKVTEKGKDVELRCDPISGHTALYWYRQSLGQGLEFLIYFQGNSAPDKSGLPSDRFSAERTGGSVSTLTIQRTQQEDSAVYLCASSSRAPYEQYFGPGTRLTVT.

The rearrangement uses TRBV5-5 and TRBJ1-3, with 8 positions matching TRBD1. Trimming took 6 bases from V and 4 from J; bases not matched to a gene: 9. This CDR3 is 15 amino acids long. Per the germline V gene, CDR1 is SGHKS and CDR2 is YYEKEE (reference sequence). This chain's CDR3 is CASTRQGNGGNTIYF. In DNA, the CDR3 is TGTGCCAGCACCCGACAGGGGAATGGCGGAAACACCATATATTTT.

This chain joins TRBV11-2 and TRBJ2-3; TRBD1 or TRBD2 may be the D gene (6 bases each). The CDR3 sequence is 15 residues long. CDR1 is SGHAT, CDR2 FQNNGV, per germline. V was shortened by 7 bases and J by 3 bases, with 17 bases between the two germline ends. CDR3 bases: TGTGCCAGCACACGGAGGGGGTCGGGAACAGATACGCAGTATTTT. Translation gives CASTRRGSGTDTQYF.

This chain links TRBV2 with TRBJ1-5; 8 nucleotides match TRBD1. CDR3 length: 14 residues. V lost 10 bases to trimming and J lost 2 bases; unmatched junction nucleotides: 7. Per the germline V gene, CDR1 is SNHLY and CDR2 is FYNNEI. The CDR3 loop is CATSGQGGNQPQHF. The CDR3 DNA reads as TGTGCCACCAGCGGACAGGGCGGCAATCAGCCCCAGCATTTT. The full variable domain, with the rest looked up from reference TRBV2 and TRBJ1-5, is EPEVTQTPSHQVTQMGQEVILRCVPISNHLYFYWYRQILGQKVEFLVSFYNNEISEKSEIFDDQFSVERPDGSNFTLKIRSTKLEDSAMYFCATSGQGGNQPQHFGDGTRLSIL.

The chain joins TRBV5-1 to TRBJ1-1; D not certain. The germline V and J ends were trimmed by 0 bases and 4 bases, with 10 bases remaining between them. This CDR3 region has 14 residues. Per germline, CDR1 SGHRS and CDR2 YFSETQ. CDR3: CASSLGLESTEAFF. As DNA, the CDR3 is TGCGCCAGCAGCTTGGGGCTGGAGTCCACTGAAGCTTTCTTT.

About this clone: One end of the junction varies from germline; a read error may be responsible. This chain links TRBV5-8 with TRBJ2-7, with 8 nucleotides matching TRBD1. Germline V gene data show CDR1 as SGHTS and CDR2 as YDEGEE. The CDR3 has 13 amino acids. The CDR3: CASSLEQGAGRDF. CDR3 sequence (DNA): TGTGCCAGCAGCTTGGAGCAGGGGGCGGGACGGGACTTC. The full variable domain, in which reference TRBV5-8 and TRBJ2-7 provide the parts outside the CDR3, is EAGVTQSPTHLIKTRGQQATLRCSPISGHTSVYWYQQALGLGLQFLLWYDEGEERNRGNFPPRFSGRQFPNYSSELNVNALELEDSALYLCASSLEQGAGRDFGPGTRLTVT.